This T cell receptor (beta chain) came from a study of shared clonotypes between healthy human individuals (dated by TCRdb to the early 2020s). Study-level background: A few men and two women, aged 18 to 49 years, made up the cohort. The study deeply sequenced blood TCR repertoires of five healthy adults to estimate repertoire size and the extent of clonotype sharing between individuals. For each donor, CD4 naive and CD4 memory were each given three plates, CD8 naive was given two plates, and CD8 memory was given one plate. Each donor's leukapheresis produced roughly between roughly 0.94 and 9.5 billion PBMCs. To increase sequencing depth and limit assay-specific biases, different laboratories used diverse techniques to prepare libraries and sequence TCR repertoires. Study-wide findings and limitations: Naive subsets generally had larger estimated clonotype richness than memory subsets did. Because the study included a small number of donors, the genetic and exposure-history diversity represented was limited. Even with the large sequencing depth, rarefaction of the sorted-subset datasets indicated that sequencing was incomplete. Compared with non-shared clonotypes, the clonotypes found in all four sorted-subset donors had higher generation probabilities. Pairwise subsampling indicated that sequencing depth was expected to affect the degree of clonotype sharing among donors. Across a few donors, around 5% of naive CD4, more than 3% of naive CD8, 2.3% of memory CD4, and 0.4% to 0.45% of memory CD8 clonotypes were shared. Sampling was restricted to blood, and TCR repertoires in tissues likely differ from the TCR repertoires found in blood.

Using the deep immunoSEQ assay, multiplex PCR amplified TCR CDR3 regions from genomic DNA. Extracted genomic DNA from each cell subset was distributed evenly across all wells of several immunoSEQ 96-well plates, and each plate was treated as a replicate. For sorted subsets, approximately 0.2 ug of genomic DNA, equivalent to 30,000 or so T cell genomes, went into each replicate PCR. The purified libraries were quantified using a Qubit 3.0 fluorometer, sized with a Bioanalyzer 2100, and then quantified again using the KAPA Library Quantification kit. Every immunoSEQ 96-well plate was sequenced on a dedicated single-read 150-cycle Illumina NextSeq 550 flow cell. Turning to the authors' computational methods: The immunoSEQ output contained only junctional sequences without quality scores, so filtering could not match that applied to full-length reads. Sequences were annotated with PyIR, a Python wrapper for IgBLAST v1.9, using IMGT germline references to assign V/J genes and CDR3. Any read was removed if the V/J assignment was weak (E-value above 1e-6), the CDR3 was missing, or the read contained stop codons, out-of-frame junctions, or ambiguous translated residues. V3J clonotypes were defined by identical inferred V gene, J gene, and CDR3 amino acid sequence. The percentage overlap between two repertoires was calculated by dividing the number of shared unique clonotypes by the size of the smaller repertoire. Repertoire richness was assessed with RTK rarefaction, the Chao1 estimator, and Recon v2.1 estimates of unobserved clonotypes. Generation probabilities for all TCRbeta clonotypes obtained by the gDNA method from four donors were computed using OLGA. In TCRdb, the immuneACCESS table is reduced to in-frame sequences with V and J assigned. These tables do not hold every clone; where another copy was compared, an unresolved V gene accounts for under half, and the others remain unexplained. Clone size and the V and J calls come from that table; the DNA yielded D and trimming. This sample has roughly 2,000,000 clones in its table, and 80% to 95% of those were observed once. Of the sample, more than 1.5% is held by the ten largest clones.

For this clone: The antigen it recognizes is unknown. No base qualities exist here, and no much larger clone lies one base off it.

CD8 naive samples were CD45RO-negative cells positively selected for CCR7, giving a CD45RA+CCR7+ population that excluded TemRA cells. The donors were healthy, HIV-negative adults who had no recently reported acute infections or vaccinations. All donors were Caucasian adults living in Nashville, Tennessee, USA. Blood was obtained by leukapheresis, after which PBMCs were separated by Ficoll-Histopaque density gradient centrifugation and cryopreserved in liquid nitrogen vapor phase. Analytical flow cytometry was used to check the purity and quantity of every magnetically sorted T cell population. Genomic DNA was isolated from each sorted fraction and quantified by UV absorbance on a Nanodrop 2000c. Trimming costs V 6 bases and J 4 bases, and their ends lie 12 bases apart. Counted from cysteine to phenylalanine, this CDR3 has 14 amino acids. The CDR3 DNA has 42 bases and is translated from base 1. Looking up the germline V gene (reference sequence) yields CDR1 MNHNY and CDR2 SVGAGI.

This receptor was obtained from a man aged 18 to 30 in good health. Some clones in this sample may be carry-over from other donors' samples. This chain is built from TRBV6-6 and TRBJ2-2, with no confidently assigned D gene. Source material: naive CD8+ T cells from PBMCs. The cell subset or site label, read with the paper, signifies: CD45RA+CCR7+. At the DNA level, the sequence is TGTGCCAGCAGCCCGGATGTGGGCACCGGGGAGCTGTTTTTT. It translates to CASSPDVGTGELFF.